A selection of T cell receptor beta chains follows, all from one sample in a study of control samples from healthy donors and cancer patients. Using immunoSEQ multiplex PCR, the repertoire was profiled, and TCRdb retains in-frame clones only, with some absent. The sample consists of 100,000 or so clones, around 80% of them appearing once. The sequenced material came from blood. These receptors were collected from an older woman in good health. Both conserved end residues are part of each CDR3. D genes are given only for firm matches. A clone size is listed for some rows: how often the clone was seen (once, few, many), or a class if it is expanded.

clone_size	v_call	d_call	j_call	cdr3_aa	cdr3_nt
NA	TRBV4-2	NA	TRBJ2-3	CASSQDGGGTTDTQYF	TGTGCCAGCAGCCAAGATGGAGGGGGAACAACAGATACGCAGTATTTT
NA	TRBV19	TRBD2	TRBJ2-2	CASSPGLAPPRELFF	TGTGCCAGTAGTCCGGGACTAGCTCCTCCCAGGGAGCTGTTTTTT
NA	TRBV6-5	NA	TRBJ1-2	CASRGVNREEYGYTF	TGTGCCAGCAGGGGCGTTAACAGGGAGGAATATGGCTACACCTTC
NA	TRBV9	NA	TRBJ1-1	CASSRIQGTEAFF	TGTGCCAGCAGCCGTATCCAGGGCACTGAAGCTTTCTTT
NA	TRBV19	NA	TRBJ1-2	CASSDAGTGNYGYTF	TGTGCCAGTTCCGATGCCGGGACGGGGAACTATGGCTACACCTTC
NA	TRBV5-4	NA	TRBJ2-1	CASSSRDSYNEQFF	TGTGCCAGCAGCTCACGGGACTCCTACAATGAGCAGTTCTTC
NA	TRBV11-2	NA	TRBJ1-1	CASSLGLQGTEAFF	TGTGCCAGCAGCTTAGGGCTCCAGGGCACTGAAGCTTTCTTT
NA	TRBV28	NA	TRBJ1-6	CASSRGLSPLHF	TGTGCCAGCAGCCGCGGTCTTTCACCCCTCCACTTT
NA	TRBV7-2	NA	TRBJ2-7	CASSLGVEPLNF	TGTGCCAGCAGCTTAGGGGTAGAGCCCCTGAACTTC
NA	TRBV29-1	NA	TRBJ2-1	CSVWGLLFNEQFF	TGCAGCGTTTGGGGACTTCTATTCAATGAGCAGTTCTTC
few	TRBV11-2	NA	TRBJ1-4	CASSFSRANEKLFF	TGTGCCAGCAGCTTCTCGAGGGCGAATGAAAAACTGTTTTTT
NA	TRBV24-1	NA	TRBJ1-5	CATSGAPGSNQPQHF	TGTGCCACCAGTGGGGCCCCGGGGTCGAATCAGCCCCAGCATTTT
NA	TRBV6-4	TRBD2	TRBJ2-1	CASSGLAGDNEQFF	TGTGCCAGCAGTGGACTAGCGGGAGACAATGAGCAGTTCTTC
NA	TRBV5-6	NA	TRBJ2-3	CASSLAFTAQGDTQYF	TGTGCCAGCAGCTTGGCCTTCACTGCCCAAGGAGATACGCAGTATTTT
few	TRBV6-6	TRBD1	TRBJ1-1	CASSYSRQGTEAFF	TGTGCCAGCAGTTACTCGAGACAGGGAACTGAAGCTTTCTTT
NA	TRBV9	NA	TRBJ2-6	CASSATGSSGANVLTF	TGTGCCAGCAGCGCCACAGGGTCATCTGGGGCCAACGTCCTGACTTTC
few	TRBV11-2	TRBD1	TRBJ2-1	CASSLESSWTGGPDEQFF	TGTGCCAGCAGCTTAGAATCTTCGTGGACAGGGGGACCTGATGAGCAGTTCTTC
NA	TRBV5-6	TRBD1	TRBJ2-2	CASSSYRTGSGRGELFF	TGTGCCAGCAGCAGCTACCGGACAGGGAGCGGGCGCGGGGAGCTGTTTTTT
NA	TRBV11-3	NA	TRBJ2-5	CASSLTSVGTQYF	TGTGCCAGCAGCTTAACCAGCGTCGGGACCCAGTACTTC
NA	TRBV5-1	NA	TRBJ1-3	CASSLGPGNTIYF	TGCGCCAGCAGCTTGGGTCCTGGAAACACCATATATTTT
NA	TRBV6-2/TRBV6-3	TRBD2	TRBJ2-7	CASSYSGLAGGGEQYF	TGTGCCAGCAGTTACTCTGGACTAGCGGGGGGTGGGGAGCAGTACTTC
NA	TRBV7-2	TRBD2	TRBJ2-2	CASSFRGRANTGELFF	TGTGCCAGCAGCTTTAGAGGGAGGGCGAACACCGGGGAGCTGTTTTTT
NA	TRBV7-2	NA	TRBJ1-2	CASSERTDNYGYTF	TGTGCCAGCAGCGAACGGACAGACAACTATGGCTACACCTTC
NA	TRBV24-1	NA	TRBJ2-1	CATSEGGSSYNEQFF	TGTGCCACCAGTGAAGGGGGGAGCTCCTACAATGAGCAGTTCTTC
NA	TRBV5-4	NA	TRBJ2-1	CASSAPSSSYNEQFF	TGTGCCAGCAGCGCCCCATCCTCGTCCTACAATGAGCAGTTCTTC
once	TRBV7-2	NA	TRBJ2-7	CASSLGTVPRDEQYF	TGTGCCAGCAGCTTAGGTACAGTACCGAGGGACGAGCAGTACTTC
NA	TRBV19	TRBD1	TRBJ1-4	CASSKGDSSNEKLFF	TGTGCCAGTAGTAAAGGGGACAGTAGTAATGAAAAACTGTTTTTT
NA	TRBV12-1	NA	TRBJ1-2	CASSFQGEYLLLSYGYTF	TGTGCCAGCAGCTTTCAAGGGGAGTACCTCCTTTTATCCTATGGCTACACCTTC
few	TRBV5-4	NA	TRBJ2-3	CASSARAGYTDTQYF	TGTGCCAGCAGCGCGCGGGCGGGTTACACAGATACGCAGTATTTT
NA	TRBV5-6	TRBD1	TRBJ1-3	CASSLDPGGISGNTIYF	TGTGCCAGCAGCTTGGACCCAGGGGGTATCTCTGGAAACACCATATATTTT
NA	TRBV5-1	TRBD1	TRBJ2-1	CASSTGTGVYNEQFF	TGCGCCAGCAGCACTGGGACAGGGGTTTACAATGAGCAGTTCTTC
NA	TRBV6-1	NA	TRBJ2-7	CASSEKLTGEQYF	TGTGCCAGCAGTGAGAAGCTGACAGGCGAGCAGTACTTC
NA	TRBV6-5	NA	TRBJ2-2	CASRGRNTGELFF	TGTGCCAGCAGGGGACGGAACACCGGGGAGCTGTTTTTT
NA	TRBV3-1/TRBV3-2	NA	TRBJ2-5	CASSHVGGPQKETQYF	TGTGCCAGCAGCCACGTGGGGGGGCCCCAAAAAGAGACCCAGTACTTC
NA	TRBV6-5	NA	TRBJ1-2	CASSRGAANYGYTF	TGTGCCAGCAGCCGGGGTGCAGCTAACTATGGCTACACCTTC
NA	TRBV4-1	NA	TRBJ2-2	CASSQGQYTGELFF	TGCGCCAGCAGCCAAGGACAGTACACCGGGGAGCTGTTTTTT
NA	TRBV5-1	NA	TRBJ2-3	CASSTLQGADTQYF	TGCGCCAGCAGCACCCTACAGGGCGCAGATACGCAGTATTTT
NA	TRBV28	TRBD2	TRBJ2-7	CASSSRLAILYEQYF	TGTGCCAGCAGTTCCAGACTAGCGATTCTCTACGAGCAGTACTTC
NA	TRBV7-8	NA	TRBJ2-7	CASSLAGGAGTYEQYF	TGTGCCAGCAGCTTAGCTGGGGGGGCCGGGACCTACGAGCAGTACTTC
NA	TRBV7-2	TRBD1	TRBJ1-4	CASSFTGGGEKLFF	TGTGCCAGCAGCTTTACAGGGGGCGGTGAAAAACTGTTTTTT
NA	TRBV7-9	NA	TRBJ2-2	CASSGVSTGELFF	TGTGCCAGCTCGGGAGTGTCTACCGGGGAGCTGTTTTTT
NA	TRBV21-1	NA	TRBJ1-2	CASSKRRGTGFNYGYTF	TGTGCCAGCAGCAAACGGAGAGGGACAGGGTTTAACTATGGCTACACCTTC
NA	TRBV5-1	TRBD1	TRBJ1-2	CASSSGQGNYGYTF	TGCGCCAGCAGCTCCGGACAGGGAAACTATGGCTACACCTTC
NA	TRBV24-1	NA	TRBJ1-3	CATILFCSGNTIYF	TGTGCCACCATTTTATTTTGCTCTGGAAACACCATATATTTT
NA	TRBV14	NA	TRBJ1-1	CASSLSGNTEAFF	TGTGCCAGCAGCCTTTCTGGGAACACTGAAGCTTTCTTT
NA	TRBV19	NA	TRBJ1-4	CASSLTWSKEKLFF	TGTGCCAGTTCGCTTACATGGTCAAAGGAAAAACTGTTTTTT
NA	TRBV28	NA	TRBJ1-5	CASSSGQGNQPQHF	NA
few	TRBV6-5	TRBD1	TRBJ2-7	CASSYRPRQGNEQYF	TGTGCCAGCAGTTACCGTCCTCGACAGGGGAACGAGCAGTACTTC
NA	TRBV19	TRBD1	TRBJ1-2	CASSRQGERYGYTF	TGTGCCAGTAGCAGACAGGGGGAACGATATGGCTACACCTTC
NA	TRBV7-2	NA	TRBJ1-5	CASSLDSAGIQPQHF	TGTGCCAGCAGCTTAGACTCGGCAGGGATTCAGCCCCAGCATTTT
NA	TRBV11-3	NA	TRBJ2-3	CASSPGGDTQYF	TGTGCCAGCAGCCCCGGGGGAGATACGCAGTATTTT
NA	TRBV19	NA	TRBJ2-1	CASRDRRKYNEQFF	TGTGCCAGTAGGGACAGACGAAAGTACAATGAGCAGTTCTTC
NA	TRBV3-1/TRBV3-2	TRBD1	TRBJ1-2	CASTRQGYGYGYTF	TGTGCCAGCACCCGACAGGGATATGGCTATGGCTACACCTTC
NA	TRBV3-1/TRBV3-2	TRBD1	TRBJ1-6	CASSQGQGYNSPLHF	TGTGCCAGCAGCCAAGGACAGGGATATAATTCACCCCTCCACTTT